The sequence of this T cell receptor beta chain was determined in a study of CD8 T cells in ankylosing spondylitis. This clonotype has just a few counts. Its specificity is unknown. TCRdb re-analysed the 5' RACE reads in MiXCR, keeping a single row per CDR3 protein. The table shows 750,000 to 850,000 distinct CDR3 sequences, with 12% occurring only once. Study results and limitations: Ankylosing spondylitis blood appeared to be characterized by a TCR beta motif of several highly homologous variants. The clones that were linked to disease were reported to be significantly enriched in matched synovial fluid samples from ankylosing spondylitis patients.

CDR3 length: 16 residues. Looked up from germline, CDR1 is SGDLS and CDR2 is YYNGEE. Trimming cost V 1 base and J 4 bases; bases outside gene matches: 7. Input material: blood, either unsorted or a sorted T cell fraction (not recorded which). This rearrangement joins TRBV9 to TRBJ2-5; 10 positions match TRBD2. This TCR derives from a male donor with ankylosing spondylitis. The CDR3 DNA follows: TGTGCCAGCAGCGTACTGAGCGGGAGGGCCTCAGAGACCCAGTACTTC. It yields the protein CASSVLSGRASETQYF.